This T cell receptor beta chain is from a study of cytomegalovirus exposure and HLA in healthy donors. Study outcomes and limitations: In a later analysis, TCR beta V- and J-gene trimming showed a link to a missense DCLRE1C variant.

This CDR3 spans 13 amino acids. V gave up 5 bases and J gave up 3 bases, with 10 bases separating them. In germline, CDR1 is MNHEY, CDR2 SVGAGI. Details on this clone: Antigen unknown.

Vbeta (60) and Jbeta (13) primers were used in the PCR. Per the study methods: Later analysis identified 80 million to 85 million unique TCR beta chains, 9 million to 13 million shared. Assay used: immunoSEQ multiplex PCR; TCRdb lists only in-frame clones, some missing. Clone size and the V and J calls come from that table; the DNA yielded D and trimming. The profile shows about 190,000 clones, 80% to 85% of them singletons. The chain carries TRBV6-5 and TRBJ1-2; the D gene is possibly TRBD1 (5 bases). The receptor was isolated from a woman between 18 and 30 years old in good health and CMV-seronegative. Sequenced input: PBMCs. The CDR3 nucleotides read TGTGCCAGCAGTGCGCAGGGTGACTATGGCTACACCTTC. Its translation is CASSAQGDYGYTF.